Presented here are 19 T cell receptor beta chains from one specimen sequenced in a study of siplizumab effects on memory and regulatory T cells. Assay: immunoSEQ multiplex PCR; the TCRdb copy retains only in-frame clones and omits some. The data show some 100,000 clones, just over 90% seen once. The specimen was Tregs sorted from blood. These receptors all stem from a human donor in good health.

The V call is TRBV6-6, the J call TRBJ2-7, with D possibly matching TRBD1 (6 bases). Looked up from germline, CDR1 is MNHNY and CDR2 is SVGAGI (reference sequence). With 2 bases removed from V and 12 bases from J, the gap between germline ends came to 23 bases. The CDR3 sequence is 15 residues long. The CDR3 loop is CASSYLFPDSWSLYF. CDR3 nucleotides: TGTGCCAGCAGTTACCTATTTCCGGACAGTTGGTCGCTGTACTTC.

The V call is TRBV7-6, the J call TRBJ1-1, with a tentative D call TRBD1 (5 bases). V was cut by 5 bases and J by 0 bases, with 7 bases left in between. The CDR3 loop spans 13 amino acids. The germline V gene has CDR1 SGHVS and CDR2 FNYEAQ. The CDR3 region is CASSAGLNTEAFF. CDR3 nucleotide sequence: TGTGCCAGCAGCGCGGGACTGAACACTGAAGCTTTCTTT.

The chain recombines TRBV14 with TRBJ1-2; weak D call: TRBD1 (6 bases). The CDR3 consists of 13 residues. Germline values: CDR1 SGHDN, CDR2 FVKESK. Trimming pared 6 bases from V and 6 bases from J, leaving 14 bases between. CDR3 in DNA: TGTGCCAGCAGAGTACAGGGTGTCGATGGCTACACCTTC. It specifies CASRVQGVDGYTF.

The chain is built from TRBV9 and TRBJ2-5, with D unclear. Germline V gene lookup returns CDR1 SGDLS and CDR2 YYNGEE. This CDR3 comprises 13 residues. Deletions cut 0 bases from V and 2 bases from J, with 5 bases between. As DNA, the CDR3 is TGTGCCAGCAGCGTAGGTTTTCAAGAGACCCAGTACTTC. Its protein product is CASSVGFQETQYF.

This chain uses TRBV5-1 with TRBJ2-5; D is uncertain. Germline V gene data show CDR1 as SGHRS and CDR2 as YFSETQ. V dropped 1 base and J dropped 4 bases, with 17 bases sitting between them. The CDR3 is 16 residues long. The CDR3 coding sequence is TGCGCCAGCAGCTTGTCCGTGAAGGTGGAGCGAGAGACCCAGTACTTC. Its translation: CASSLSVKVERETQYF. Based on the CDR3 plus reference TRBV5-1 and TRBJ2-5, the full variable domain is KAGVTQTPRYLIKTRGQQVTLSCSPISGHRSVSWYQQTPGQGLQFLFEYFSETQRNKGNFPGRFSGRQFSNSRSEMNVSTLELGDSALYLCASSLSVKVERETQYFGPGTRLLVL.

The rearrangement links TRBV5-1 to TRBJ1-1, with D perhaps matching TRBD1 (5 bases). Germline V lookup: CDR1 SGHRS, CDR2 YFSETQ. V lost 0 bases, J lost 9 bases, and 12 bases lay in between. CDR3 length: 13 residues. The CDR3 loop reads CASSLATGLKAFF. CDR3 in DNA: TGCGCCAGCAGCTTGGCCACGGGGCTGAAAGCTTTCTTT.

J is TRBJ2-5 and V is TRBV2, with D possibly TRBD2 on 6 matching bases. V was shortened by 8 bases and J by 5 bases, with 12 bases between the two germline ends. The CDR3 loop spans 12 amino acids. Germline loops: CDR1 SNHLY, CDR2 FYNNEI. CDR3 protein: CASGGIWETQYF. CDR3 DNA: TGTGCCAGCGGGGGGATTTGGGAGACCCAGTACTTC. The variable domain in full, with the rest retrieved from reference TRBV2 and TRBJ2-5, is EPEVTQTPSHQVTQMGQEVILRCVPISNHLYFYWYRQILGQKVEFLVSFYNNEISEKSEIFDDQFSVERPDGSNFTLKIRSTKLEDSAMYFCASGGIWETQYFGPGTRLLVL.

The V gene is TRBV5-1, the J gene TRBJ1-2; TRBD1 matches 9 bases. The CDR3 loop spans 16 amino acids. The junction had 8 bases not matched to a gene; V was cut back by 4 bases and J by 1 base. The germline CDR1 and CDR2 sequences are SGHRS and YFSETQ. CDR3 residues: CASSPQQGAGNYGYTF. The CDR3 DNA reads TGCGCCAGCAGCCCCCAACAGGGGGCGGGTAACTATGGCTACACCTTC.

This clone was seen once. This sequence joins TRBV30 and TRBJ2-7; TRBD1 might be the D (5 bases). Trimming shortened V by 3 bases and J by 6 bases, and 9 bases separated the two germline ends. The CDR3 has 11 amino acids. CDR1 GTSNPN and CDR2 SVGIG come from the germline V gene (reference sequence). CDR3 amino acids: CAWSQGGEQYF. CDR3 DNA: TGTGCCTGGAGCCAGGGCGGCGAGCAGTACTTC.

The chain joins TRBV14 to TRBJ2-5; either TRBD1 or TRBD2 may supply D (5 bases each). Germline V CDR1 and CDR2: SGHDN, FVKESK. V lost 3 bases and J lost 3, with 17 bases in between. This CDR3 has 16 amino acids. CDR3: CASSHLRGVGEETQYF. The CDR3 nucleotides are TGTGCCAGCAGCCACCTCAGAGGGGTTGGAGAAGAGACCCAGTACTTC.

The gene calls are TRBV7-8 and TRBJ2-1; no reliable D call. This CDR3 has 14 amino acids. V was pared by 7 bases and J by 10 bases, with 20 bases between. Per the germline V gene, CDR1 is SGHVS and CDR2 is FQNEAQ. In nucleotides, the CDR3 is TGTGCCAGCATTCCCACAGATCCCTCCCCCGAGCAGTTCTTC. Its protein is CASIPTDPSPEQFF.

This clone was recorded once. The rearrangement joins TRBV14 to TRBJ2-5, with 8 bases lining up with TRBD2. In germline, CDR1 is SGHDN, CDR2 FVKESK. Trimming at V came to 1 base and at J to 7 bases, leaving 8 bases not matched to a gene. There are 15 residues in the CDR3. The DNA for the CDR3 is TGTGCCAGCAGCCAAGGAGCGGGAGACCCGGGGACCCAGTACTTC. Its protein product is CASSQGAGDPGTQYF.

The J gene is TRBJ1-3, the V gene TRBV5-1, with D tentatively TRBD1 (5 bases). Germline assignment: CDR1 SGHRS and CDR2 YFSETQ. Trimming took 4 bases from V and 4 from J, leaving 18 bases between them. The CDR3 has 16 amino acids. CDR3 loop: CASSPTGVEAGNTIYF. The CDR3 coding sequence is TGCGCCAGCAGCCCGACGGGGGTGGAGGCAGGAAACACCATATATTTT.

DNA of the CDR3: TGTGCCAGTAGTATCCGACAGGGTTATGGCTACACCTTC. Its translation: CASSIRQGYGYTF. The chain links TRBV19 to TRBJ1-2, with 7 positions matching TRBD1. CDR3 length equals 13 residues. The V segment lost 3 bases and the J segment 5 bases; nucleotides outside the gene matches: 3. Germline V gene data show CDR1 as LNHDA and CDR2 as SQIVND (reference sequence). Full variable domain (rest looked up from reference TRBV19 and TRBJ1-2): DGGITQSPKYLFRKEGQNVTLSCEQNLNHDAMYWYRQDPGQGLRLIYYSQIVNDFQKGDIAEGYSVSREKKESFPLTVTSAQKNPTAFYLCASSIRQGYGYTFGSGTRLTVV.

The chain uses TRBV6-1 and TRBJ2-1; the D is unclear. CDR1 is MNHNS and CDR2 is SASEGT in the germline V gene. The CDR3 spans 13 residues. The ends were cut back, 7 bases at V and 1 base at J, with 8 bases in the middle. The DNA for the CDR3 is TGTGCCAGCAAGGAACAGTCCTACAATGAGCAGTTCTTC. Translation gives CASKEQSYNEQFF.

The chain carries TRBV14 and TRBJ1-2; 7 bases are a match to TRBD1. The CDR3 runs 16 residues. In germline, CDR1 is SGHDN, CDR2 FVKESK. V was pared by 2 bases and J by 4 bases, with 10 bases of the junction left unmatched. The CDR3 is CASSQHYGTASYGYTF. The CDR3 DNA reads as TGTGCCAGCAGCCAACATTACGGGACAGCTTCCTATGGCTACACCTTC.

The chain joins TRBV21-1 to TRBJ1-3; whether TRBD1, the table's D call, matches the DNA was not checked. TRBV21-1 is marked as a pseudogene. CDR3 length: 15 residues. The CDR3 protein is CASSRTGSSGNTIYF. The CDR3 DNA reads TGTGCCAGCAGCAGGACAGGGAGCTCTGGAAACACCATATATTTT.

V and J are TRBV20-1 and TRBJ2-5; D not resolved. CDR3 size: 11 residues. Per germline, CDR1 DFQATT and CDR2 SNEGSKA (reference sequence). V shed 6 bases and J shed 7 bases, with 12 bases lying between them. The CDR3 loop reads CSALGPGTQYF. For the CDR3, the DNA is TGCAGTGCCCTCGGCCCAGGGACCCAGTACTTC.

The chain is built from TRBV27 and TRBJ2-7, with D possibly TRBD1 on 6 matching bases. Trimming stripped 5 bases from V and 5 bases from J, with 16 bases between. The germline gives CDR1 MNHEY, CDR2 SMNVEV (reference sequence). This CDR3 is 14 amino acids long. CDR3 in amino acids: CASSPQGNRNEQYF. Here the CDR3 DNA reads TGTGCCAGCAGTCCGCAGGGGAATAGGAACGAGCAGTACTTC.